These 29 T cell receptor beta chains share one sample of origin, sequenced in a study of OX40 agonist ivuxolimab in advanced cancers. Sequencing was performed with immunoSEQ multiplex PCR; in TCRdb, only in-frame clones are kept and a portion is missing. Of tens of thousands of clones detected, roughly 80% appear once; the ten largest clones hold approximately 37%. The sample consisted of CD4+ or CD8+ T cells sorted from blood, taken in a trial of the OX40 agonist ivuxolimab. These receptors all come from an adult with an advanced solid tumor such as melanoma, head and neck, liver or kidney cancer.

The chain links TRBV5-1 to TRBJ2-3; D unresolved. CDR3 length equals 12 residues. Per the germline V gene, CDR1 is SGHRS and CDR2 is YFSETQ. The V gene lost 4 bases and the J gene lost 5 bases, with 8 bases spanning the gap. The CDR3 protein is CASSPGGDTQYF. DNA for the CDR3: TGCGCCAGCAGCCCTGGCGGAGATACGCAGTATTTT. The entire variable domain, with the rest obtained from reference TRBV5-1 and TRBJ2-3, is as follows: KAGVTQTPRYLIKTRGQQVTLSCSPISGHRSVSWYQQTPGQGLQFLFEYFSETQRNKGNFPGRFSGRQFSNSRSEMNVSTLELGDSALYLCASSPGGDTQYFGPGTRLTVL.

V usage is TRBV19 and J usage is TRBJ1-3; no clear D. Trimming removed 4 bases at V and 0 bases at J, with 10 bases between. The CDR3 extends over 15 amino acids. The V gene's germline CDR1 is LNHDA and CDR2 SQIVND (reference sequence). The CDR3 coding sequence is TGTGCCAGTAGTAGCGGACTGATCTCTGGAAACACCATATATTTT. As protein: CASSSGLISGNTIYF.

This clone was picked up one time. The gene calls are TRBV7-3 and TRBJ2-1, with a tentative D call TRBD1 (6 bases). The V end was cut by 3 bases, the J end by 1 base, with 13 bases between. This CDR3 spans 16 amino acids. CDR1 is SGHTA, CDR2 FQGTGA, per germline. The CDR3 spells CASSFLGRGSYNEQFF. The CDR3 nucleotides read TGTGCCAGCAGCTTCCTGGGCAGGGGTTCCTACAATGAGCAGTTCTTC.

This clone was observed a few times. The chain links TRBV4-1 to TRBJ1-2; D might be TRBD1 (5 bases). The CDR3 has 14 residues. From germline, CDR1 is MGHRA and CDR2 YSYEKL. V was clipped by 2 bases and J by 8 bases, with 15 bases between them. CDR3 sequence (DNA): TGCGCCAGCAGCCAACAAGTCATAGCAGGGGGCTACACCTTC. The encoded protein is CASSQQVIAGGYTF.

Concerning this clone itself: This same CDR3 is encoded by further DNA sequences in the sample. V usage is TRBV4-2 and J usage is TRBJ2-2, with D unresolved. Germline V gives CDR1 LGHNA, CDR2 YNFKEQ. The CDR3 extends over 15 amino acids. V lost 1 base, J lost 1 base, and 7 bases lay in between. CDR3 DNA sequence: TGTGCCAGCAGCCAAGCAGAACTGAACACCGGGGAGCTGTTTTTT. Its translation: CASSQAELNTGELFF.

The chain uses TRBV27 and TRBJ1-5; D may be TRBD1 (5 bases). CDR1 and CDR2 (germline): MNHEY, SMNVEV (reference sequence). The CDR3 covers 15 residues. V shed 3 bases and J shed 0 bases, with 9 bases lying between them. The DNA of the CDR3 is TGTGCCAGCAGTTTCCCGGGACGTAGCAATCAGCCCCAGCATTTT. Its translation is CASSFPGRSNQPQHF.

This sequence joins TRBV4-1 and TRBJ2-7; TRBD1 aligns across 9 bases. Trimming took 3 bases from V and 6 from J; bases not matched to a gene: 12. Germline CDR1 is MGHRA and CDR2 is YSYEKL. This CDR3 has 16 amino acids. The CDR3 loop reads CASSHRTGAFYGEQYF. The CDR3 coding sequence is TGCGCCAGCAGCCACCGGACAGGGGCCTTTTACGGCGAGCAGTACTTC.

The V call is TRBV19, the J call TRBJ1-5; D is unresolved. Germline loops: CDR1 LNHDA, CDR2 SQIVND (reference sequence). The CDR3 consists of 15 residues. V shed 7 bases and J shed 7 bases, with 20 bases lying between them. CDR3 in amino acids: CASTESRRWSQPQHF. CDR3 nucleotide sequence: TGTGCCAGTACCGAGTCGAGGAGATGGAGCCAGCCCCAGCATTTT.

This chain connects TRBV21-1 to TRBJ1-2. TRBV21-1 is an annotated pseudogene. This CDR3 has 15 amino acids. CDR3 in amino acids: CASSKCRGANYGYTF. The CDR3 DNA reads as TGTGCCAGCAGCAAATGTAGGGGAGCTAACTATGGCTACACCTTC.

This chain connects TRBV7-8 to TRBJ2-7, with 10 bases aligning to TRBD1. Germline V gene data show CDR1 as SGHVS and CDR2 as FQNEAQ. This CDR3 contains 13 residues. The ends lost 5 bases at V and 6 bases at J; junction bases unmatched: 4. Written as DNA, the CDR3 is TGTGCCAGCAGCCCCGACAGGGGGCGCGAGCAGTACTTC. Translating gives CASSPDRGREQYF.

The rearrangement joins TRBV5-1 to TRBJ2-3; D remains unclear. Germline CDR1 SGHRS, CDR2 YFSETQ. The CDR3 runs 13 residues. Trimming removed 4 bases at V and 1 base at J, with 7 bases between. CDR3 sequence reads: CASSGWGTDTQYF. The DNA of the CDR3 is TGCGCCAGCAGCGGGTGGGGCACAGATACGCAGTATTTT.

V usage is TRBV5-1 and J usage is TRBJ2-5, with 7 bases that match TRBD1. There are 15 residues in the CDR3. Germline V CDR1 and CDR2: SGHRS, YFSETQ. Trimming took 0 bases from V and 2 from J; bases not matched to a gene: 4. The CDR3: CASSLGTGQQETQYF. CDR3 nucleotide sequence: TGCGCCAGCAGCTTGGGGACAGGACAGCAAGAGACCCAGTACTTC.

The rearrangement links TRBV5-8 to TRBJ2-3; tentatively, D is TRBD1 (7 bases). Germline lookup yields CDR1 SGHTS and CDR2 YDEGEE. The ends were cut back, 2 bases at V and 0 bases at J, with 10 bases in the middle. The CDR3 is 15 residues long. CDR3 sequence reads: CASSLQGTSTDTQYF. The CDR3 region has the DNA TGTGCCAGCAGCTTACAGGGGACTAGCACAGATACGCAGTATTTT.

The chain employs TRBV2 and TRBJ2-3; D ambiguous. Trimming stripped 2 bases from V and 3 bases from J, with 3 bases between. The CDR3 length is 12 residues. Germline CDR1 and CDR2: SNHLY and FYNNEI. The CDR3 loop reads CASSETTDTQYF. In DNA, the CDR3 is TGTGCCAGCAGTGAAACGACAGATACGCAGTATTTT.

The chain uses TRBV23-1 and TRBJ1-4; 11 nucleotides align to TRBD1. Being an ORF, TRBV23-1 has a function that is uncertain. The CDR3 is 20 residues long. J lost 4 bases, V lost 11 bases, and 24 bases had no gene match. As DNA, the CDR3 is TGCGCCGACCCGGGACAGGGGGATTCACAACCTCCCGAAAGTAATGAAAAACTGTTTTTT. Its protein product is CADPGQGDSQPPESNEKLFF.

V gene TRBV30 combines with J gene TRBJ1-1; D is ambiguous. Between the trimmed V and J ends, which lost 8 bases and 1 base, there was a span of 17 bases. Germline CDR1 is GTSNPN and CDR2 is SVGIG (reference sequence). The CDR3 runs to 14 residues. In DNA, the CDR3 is TGTGCCGGACTATCACCCCTCAAGAACACTGAAGCTTTCTTT. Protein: CAGLSPLKNTEAFF. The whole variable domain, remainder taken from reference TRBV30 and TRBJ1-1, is SQTIHQWPATLVQPVGSPLSLECTVEGTSNPNLYWYRQAAGRGLQLLFYSVGIGQISSEVPQNLSASRPQDRQFILSSKKLLLSDSGFYLCAGLSPLKNTEAFFGQGTRLTVV.

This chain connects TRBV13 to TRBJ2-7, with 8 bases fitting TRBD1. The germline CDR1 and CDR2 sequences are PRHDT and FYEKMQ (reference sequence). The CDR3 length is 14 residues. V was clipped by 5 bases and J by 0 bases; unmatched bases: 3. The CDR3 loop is CASSPTGGSYEQYF. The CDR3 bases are TGTGCCAGCAGCCCTACAGGGGGCTCCTACGAGCAGTACTTC.

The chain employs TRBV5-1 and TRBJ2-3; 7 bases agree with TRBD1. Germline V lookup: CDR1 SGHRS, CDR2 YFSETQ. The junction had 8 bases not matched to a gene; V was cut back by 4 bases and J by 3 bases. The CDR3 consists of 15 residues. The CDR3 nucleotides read TGCGCCAGCAGCGTACGAGGGGGCTCAACAGATACGCAGTATTTT. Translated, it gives CASSVRGGSTDTQYF.

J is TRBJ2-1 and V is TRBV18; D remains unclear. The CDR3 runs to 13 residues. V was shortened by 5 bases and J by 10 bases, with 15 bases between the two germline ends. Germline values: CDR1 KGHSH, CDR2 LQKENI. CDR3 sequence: CASSSLKDIEQFF. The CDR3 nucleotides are TGTGCCAGCTCATCTCTAAAAGACATAGAGCAGTTCTTC.

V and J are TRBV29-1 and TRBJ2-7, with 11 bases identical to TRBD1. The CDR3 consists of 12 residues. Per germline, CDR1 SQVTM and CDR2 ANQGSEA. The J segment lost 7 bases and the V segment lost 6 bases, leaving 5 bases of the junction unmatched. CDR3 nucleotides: TGCAGCGTAGGACAGGGGGCGGGTGAGCAGTACTTC. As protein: CSVGQGAGEQYF.

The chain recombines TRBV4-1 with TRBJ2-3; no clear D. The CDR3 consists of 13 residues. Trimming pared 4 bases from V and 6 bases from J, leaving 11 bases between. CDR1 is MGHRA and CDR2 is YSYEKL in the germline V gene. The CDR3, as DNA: TGCGCCAGCAGCCCGACTGCGGCGGATACGCAGTATTTT. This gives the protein CASSPTAADTQYF.

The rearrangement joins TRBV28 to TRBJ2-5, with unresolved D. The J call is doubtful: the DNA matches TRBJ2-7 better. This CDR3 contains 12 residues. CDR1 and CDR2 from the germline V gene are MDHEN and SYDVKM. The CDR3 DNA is TGTGCCAGCAGCCGTCAGGCCTACGAGCAGTACTTC. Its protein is CASSRQAYEQYF.

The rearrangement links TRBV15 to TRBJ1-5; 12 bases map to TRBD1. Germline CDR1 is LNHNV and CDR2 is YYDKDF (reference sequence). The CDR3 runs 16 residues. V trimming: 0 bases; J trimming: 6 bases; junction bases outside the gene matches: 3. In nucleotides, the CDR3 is TGTGCCACCAGCAGAGACGGGACAGGGGGCAGTCAGCCCCAGCATTTT. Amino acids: CATSRDGTGGSQPQHF.

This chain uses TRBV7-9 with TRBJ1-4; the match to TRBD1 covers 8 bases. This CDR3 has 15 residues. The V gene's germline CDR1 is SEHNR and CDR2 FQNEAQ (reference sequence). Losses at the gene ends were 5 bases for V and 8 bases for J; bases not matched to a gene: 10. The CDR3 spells CASSPRQGRREKLFF. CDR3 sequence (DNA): TGTGCCAGCAGCCCTAGACAGGGGAGAAGGGAAAAACTGTTTTTT.

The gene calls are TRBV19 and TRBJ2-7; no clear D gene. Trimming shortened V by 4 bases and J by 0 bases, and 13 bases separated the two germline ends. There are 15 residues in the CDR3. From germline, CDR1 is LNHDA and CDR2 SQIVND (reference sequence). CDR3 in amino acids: CASSSTGPYSYEQYF. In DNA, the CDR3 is TGTGCCAGTAGTAGCACGGGCCCATACTCCTACGAGCAGTACTTC.

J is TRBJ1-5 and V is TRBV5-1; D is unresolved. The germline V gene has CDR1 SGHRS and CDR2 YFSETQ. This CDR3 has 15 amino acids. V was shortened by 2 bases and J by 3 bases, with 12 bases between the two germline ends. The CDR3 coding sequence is TGCGCCAGCAGCTTACTTGAACAGCTCAATCAGCCCCAGCATTTT. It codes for CASSLLEQLNQPQHF.

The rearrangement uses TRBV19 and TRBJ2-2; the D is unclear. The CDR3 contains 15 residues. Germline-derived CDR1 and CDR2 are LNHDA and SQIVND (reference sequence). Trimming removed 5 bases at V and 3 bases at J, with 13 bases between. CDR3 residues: CASSPGPFHTGELFF. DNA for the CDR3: TGTGCCAGTAGTCCCGGACCTTTTCACACCGGGGAGCTGTTTTTT.

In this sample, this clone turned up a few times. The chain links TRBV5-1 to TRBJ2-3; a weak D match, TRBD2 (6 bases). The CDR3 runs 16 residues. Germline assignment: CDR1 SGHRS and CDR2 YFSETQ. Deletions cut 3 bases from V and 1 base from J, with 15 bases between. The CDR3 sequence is CASSSGLRGRTDTQYF. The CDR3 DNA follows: TGCGCCAGCAGCTCGGGACTGCGAGGGCGCACAGATACGCAGTATTTT.

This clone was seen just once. The CDR3 sequence: CASNQVQGSYNEQFF. Here the CDR3 DNA reads TGTGCCAGCAATCAGGTTCAGGGCTCCTACAATGAGCAGTTCTTC. The chain is built from TRBV2 and TRBJ2-1, with D perhaps matching TRBD1 (5 bases). Looked up from germline, CDR1 is SNHLY and CDR2 is FYNNEI. CDR3 length: 15 amino acids. The V end was cut by 7 bases, the J end by 0 bases, with 13 bases between.